This TCR beta chain emerged from a study of blood T cell repertoires in COVID-19. Study-wide context: The samples span acute and convalescent COVID-19 from the United States, Italy and Spain. Sources were T cells, B-cell-depleted T cells, or PBMCs; the material itself was cDNA or gDNA.

Original processing methods: Counts of nucleated cells, estimated from reference gene primer amplification, were obtained. Sequencing used immunoSEQ multiplex PCR; TCRdb keeps in-frame clones, though not all of them. V and J calls and clone size come straight from that table; D and trimming were deduced from the DNA. The data show fewer than 250,000 clones, about 90% seen once. Trimming removed 3 bases from V and 1 base from J; junction bases left unmatched: 4. Looked up from germline, CDR1 is LNHNV and CDR2 is YYDKDF (reference sequence). This CDR3 has 15 amino acids. This receptor was obtained from a man aged 25-45 years with acute or convalescent COVID-19. The sample taken for sequencing was peripheral blood. This chain connects TRBV15 to TRBJ1-2; 8 nucleotides align to TRBD1. The DNA for the CDR3 is TGTGCCACCAGCAGTAGACAGGGGATTAACTATGGCTACACCTTC. Protein product: CATSSRQGINYGYTF.